In its sample, the clone carrying this T cell receptor (beta chain) was seen many times. No antigen is known for it. This record comes from a study of human T cells and chemical hapten exposure. The study, taken as a whole, reports: Patch test score tracked positively with PT1 expanded TCR counts.

The time point here: pre-sensitization, week 0. As to treatment: therapeutic diphenylcyclopropenone sensitization with weekly scalp DPC. Each patch test followed a blood draw. Donors were 18 to 70-year-old alopecia patients suitable for DPC. Using its own MiXCR run on the RACE reads, TCRdb lists one record per CDR3 protein. Of more than 300,000 distinct CDR3 sequences listed, about 5.1% are singletons. This specimen was whole blood, taken in connection with sensitization to the hapten diphenylcyclopropenone (DPC). The sequence came from a woman aged 50 to 65 with alopecia areata. Some clones in this sample may be carry-over from other donors' samples.

Written as DNA, the CDR3 is TGCAGCGCCGGGACTTCCTCCTACAATGAGCAGTTCTTC. Protein: CSAGTSSYNEQFF. The chain joins TRBV29-1 to TRBJ2-1; maybe TRBD2 (6 bases). Germline loops: CDR1 SQVTM, CDR2 ANQGSEA. The CDR3 length is 13 residues. V shed 7 bases and J shed 0 bases, with 10 bases lying between them.